These 19 T cell receptor beta chains came from one sample sequenced in a study of regulatory T cells in long-lasting Graves disease. The sample's time point: persistent/refractory GD, antithyroid drugs over 5 years with positive TRAb. Extracted PBMC RNA gave rise to the TCR library. Investigators prepared the TCR beta libraries by applying iRepertoire HTBI primers and Arm-PCR of CDR3 regions. In TCRdb, the multiplex PCR reads were re-called with MiXCR into one record per CDR3 protein. The table includes 350,000 to 500,000 distinct CDR3 sequences, roughly 23% detected once. The sample consisted of peripheral blood mononuclear cells (PBMCs), taken when the disease was refractory, from a patient treated with antithyroid drugs. Every receptor here comes from a female donor with Graves disease.

This clonotype was found many times. The chain has TRBV6-1 and TRBJ1-2; a weak D match, TRBD1 (5 bases). The CDR3 extends over 15 amino acids. Looked up from germline, CDR1 is MNHNS and CDR2 is SASEGT. The V end was cut by 5 bases, the J end by 6 bases, with 19 bases between. This CDR3 reads CASSRGGDGSDGYTF. The CDR3 DNA is TGTGCCAGCAGTCGAGGAGGGGATGGGAGTGATGGCTACACCTTC.

The V and J genes are TRBV11-3 and TRBJ2-2; maybe TRBD1 (6 bases). The V gene lost 3 bases and the J gene lost 5 bases, with 16 bases spanning the gap. There are 16 residues in the CDR3. Germline values: CDR1 SGHNT, CDR2 YENEEA. The CDR3 region has the DNA TGTGCCAGCAGCTTGACAGGAACTGTCTCAACCGGGGAGCTGTTTTTT. Encoded protein: CASSLTGTVSTGELFF.

In its sample, this clonotype was seen a few times. The chain couples TRBV12-3 or TRBV12-4 to TRBJ1-6; D possibly corresponds to TRBD1 (6 bases). Trimming stripped 0 bases from V and 7 bases from J, with 19 bases between. This CDR3 spans 18 amino acids. The CDR3 DNA reads as TGTGCCAGCAGTTTAGCGTTGGGGGGCGTGGGCCCCAATTCACCCCTCCACTTT. Protein product: CASSLALGGVGPNSPLHF.

The V call is TRBV7-9, the J call TRBJ2-2; 7 bases are a match to TRBD2. The CDR3 spans 19 residues. CDR1 is SEHNR, CDR2 FQNEAQ, per germline (reference sequence). The V and J ends lost 1 base and 0 bases, in that order; junction bases with no gene match: 11. CDR3 sequence reads: CASSLEAGRPATNTGELFF. DNA of the CDR3: TGTGCCAGCAGCTTAGAGGCCGGGAGGCCTGCAACGAACACCGGGGAGCTGTTTTTT.

The chain combines TRBV5-4 with TRBJ1-2; no clear D gene. CDR3 size: 12 residues. Per the germline V gene, CDR1 is SGHNT and CDR2 is YYREEE (reference sequence). V dropped 2 bases and J dropped 10 bases, with 12 bases sitting between them. CDR3 loop: CASSFPRESYTF. The CDR3 nucleotides are TGTGCCAGCAGCTTTCCCCGGGAGTCCTACACCTTC.

This rearrangement joins TRBV5-6 to TRBJ2-7; D unresolved. V lost 1 base, J lost 2 bases, and 13 bases lay in between. The V gene's germline CDR1 is SGHDT and CDR2 YYEEEE. This CDR3 is 15 amino acids long. The CDR3 sequence is CASSLYLKKPYEQYF. In DNA, the CDR3 is TGTGCCAGCAGCTTGTACCTCAAGAAACCCTACGAGCAGTACTTC.

This clonotype was seen repeatedly, ten times or more. This chain joins TRBV18 and TRBJ2-7; either TRBD1 or TRBD2 may fit D (5 bases each). V lost 6 bases to trimming and J lost 6 bases, with 15 bases between them. This CDR3 contains 13 residues. CDR1 and CDR2 from the germline V gene are KGHSH and LQKENI. CDR3 protein: CASSQRDGPEQYF. CDR3 sequence (DNA): TGTGCCAGCTCTCAGAGGGACGGTCCCGAGCAGTACTTC. Supplemented by reference TRBV18 and TRBJ2-7, the full variable domain reads NAGVMQNPRHLVRRRGQEARLRCSPMKGHSHVYWYRQLPEEGLKFMVYLQKENIIDESGMPKERFSAEFPKEGPSILRIQQVVRGDSAAYFCASSQRDGPEQYFGPGTRLTVT.

This chain connects TRBV20-1 to TRBJ1-6; 7 bases are shared with TRBD1. CDR1 is DFQATT, CDR2 SNEGSKA, per germline (reference sequence). This CDR3 is 13 amino acids long. V lost 6 bases and J lost 4; bases outside the gene matches: 3. CDR3 nucleotides: TGCAGTGCCCCGGGACAGTATAATTCACCCCTCCACTTT. Residues: CSAPGQYNSPLHF.

The chain recombines TRBV10-3 with TRBJ2-3; 9 bases map to TRBD1. Germline V gene data show CDR1 as ENHRY and CDR2 as SYGVKD. V shed 4 bases, J shed 5 bases, and the junction held 10 bases outside the gene matches. The CDR3 has 16 residues. This chain's CDR3 is CAISGATGGDGDTQYF. For the CDR3, the DNA is TGTGCCATCAGTGGGGCGACAGGGGGGGATGGAGATACGCAGTATTTT.

This clonotype was counted many times. V usage is TRBV6-1 and J usage is TRBJ1-1; D might be TRBD1 (5 bases). The CDR3 totals 13 residues. Germline CDR1 is MNHNS and CDR2 is SASEGT. Deletions cut 10 bases from V and 0 bases from J, with 12 bases between. This chain's CDR3 is CAIARGLNTEAFF. The DNA for the CDR3 is TGTGCCATCGCACGGGGCCTGAACACTGAAGCTTTCTTT.

V gene TRBV9 combines with J gene TRBJ2-5, with 8 nucleotides matching TRBD1. The V gene's germline CDR1 is SGDLS and CDR2 YYNGEE. This CDR3 is 15 amino acids long. Germline trimming cut 2 bases from V and 2 bases from J; bases unmatched to any gene: 5. The CDR3 sequence: CASSVETGVQETQYF. The CDR3 bases are TGTGCCAGCAGCGTGGAGACAGGGGTACAAGAGACCCAGTACTTC.

This clonotype has a handful of counts. J is TRBJ2-5 and V is TRBV7-9, with unresolved D. Germline CDR1 is SEHNR and CDR2 is FQNEAQ (reference sequence). V shed 3 bases and J shed 5 bases, with 16 bases lying between them. This CDR3 comprises 15 residues. CDR3 nucleotides: TGTGCCAGCAGCTTTGGCAGCCTTTCGGTGGAGACCCAGTACTTC. Encoded protein: CASSFGSLSVETQYF.

This clonotype was recorded a few times. Mismatch with germline at one junction end may stem from a read error. This rearrangement joins TRBV7-9 to TRBJ2-1; D gene uncertain. The CDR3 totals 14 residues. CDR1 and CDR2 (germline): SEHNR, FQNEAQ (reference sequence). This CDR3 is CASNLVANYNEQFF. For the CDR3, the DNA is TGTGCCAGCAACTTAGTGGCTAACTACAATGAGCAGTTCTTC.

The chain joins TRBV19 to TRBJ1-5; D is possibly TRBD1 (5 bases). Trimming pared 5 bases from V and 5 bases from J, leaving 13 bases between. This CDR3 has 14 residues. CDR1 is LNHDA, CDR2 SQIVND, per germline (reference sequence). The CDR3: CASSRVGRDQPQHF. The CDR3 bases are TGTGCCAGTAGTCGTGTGGGGCGCGATCAGCCCCAGCATTTT. The full variable domain, completed using reference TRBV19 and TRBJ1-5, is DGGITQSPKYLFRKEGQNVTLSCEQNLNHDAMYWYRQDPGQGLRLIYYSQIVNDFQKGDIAEGYSVSREKKESFPLTVTSAQKNPTAFYLCASSRVGRDQPQHFGDGTRLSIL.

The V call is TRBV29-1, the J call TRBJ2-7, with 8 bases aligning to TRBD1. Germline V gene data show CDR1 as SQVTM and CDR2 as ANQGSEA. CDR3 length: 13 residues. Trimming took 7 bases from V and 2 from J; bases not matched to a gene: 7. This CDR3 is CSASTGVAYEQYF. DNA for the CDR3: TGCAGCGCCTCGACAGGGGTGGCCTACGAGCAGTACTTC.

Concerning this clonotype itself: The missing conserved phenylalanine or tryptophan at the end of this CDR3 makes a read error likely. The chain recombines TRBV15 with TRBJ2-7, with TRBD1 matching over 8 bases. V dropped 5 bases and J dropped 2; count of bases not matched to a gene: 5. This CDR3 has 14 amino acids. The germline V gene encodes CDR1 LNHNV and CDR2 YYDKDF (reference sequence). DNA for the CDR3: TGTGCCACCAGCCGCGGACAGGGAGCCTACGAGCAGTACCTC. Its translation: CATSRGQGAYEQYL.

This clonotype was counted ten times or more. The chain couples TRBV6-1 to TRBJ1-3; no firm D call. CDR3 length: 14 amino acids. Trimming left V 6 bases short and J 2 bases short, with 11 bases between. Germline V CDR1 and CDR2: MNHNS, SASEGT. DNA for the CDR3: TGTGCCAGCAGACCGGAGAGGGCTGGAAACACCATATATTTT. Amino acids: CASRPERAGNTIYF.

Many counts were recorded for this clonotype. V usage is TRBV15 and J usage is TRBJ1-1; 7 nucleotides match TRBD1. V lost 3 bases to trimming and J lost 1 base; unmatched junction nucleotides: 2. The CDR3 is 14 amino acids. Looked up from germline, CDR1 is LNHNV and CDR2 is YYDKDF (reference sequence). The DNA for the CDR3 is TGTGCCACCAGCAGGGGACAGAGGAACACTGAAGCTTTCTTT. Its protein product is CATSRGQRNTEAFF.

This clonotype was observed at least ten times. The V and J genes are TRBV28 and TRBJ2-2, with D perhaps TRBD1 or TRBD2 (5 bases each). The CDR3 is made up of 17 amino acids. The V and J ends lost 3 bases and 0 bases respectively, with 14 bases between them. Germline lookup yields CDR1 MDHEN and CDR2 SYDVKM. The CDR3 DNA reads TGTGCCAGCAGTTTTAGCCGGGACCGACCGAACACCGGGGAGCTGTTTTTT. Its protein is CASSFSRDRPNTGELFF.